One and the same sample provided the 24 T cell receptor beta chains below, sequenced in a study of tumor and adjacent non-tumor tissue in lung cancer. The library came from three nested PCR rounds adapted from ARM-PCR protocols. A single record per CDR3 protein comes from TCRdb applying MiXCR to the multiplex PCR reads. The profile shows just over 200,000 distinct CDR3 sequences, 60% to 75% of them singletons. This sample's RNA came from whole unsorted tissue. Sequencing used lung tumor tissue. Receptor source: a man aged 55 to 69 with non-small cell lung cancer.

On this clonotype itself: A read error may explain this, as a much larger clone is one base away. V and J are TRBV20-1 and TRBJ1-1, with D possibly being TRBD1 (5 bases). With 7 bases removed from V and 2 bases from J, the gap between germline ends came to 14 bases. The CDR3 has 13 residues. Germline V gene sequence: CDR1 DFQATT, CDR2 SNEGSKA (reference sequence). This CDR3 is CSVKTEGNTEAFF. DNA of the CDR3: TGCAGTGTCAAGACAGAGGGTAACACTGAAGCTTTCTTT.

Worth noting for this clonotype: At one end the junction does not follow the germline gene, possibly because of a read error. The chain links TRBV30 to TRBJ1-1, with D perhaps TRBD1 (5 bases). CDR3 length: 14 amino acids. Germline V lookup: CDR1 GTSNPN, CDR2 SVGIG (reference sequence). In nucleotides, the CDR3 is TGTGCCTGGAGTGGGACGGGACTGAACACTGATGCTTTCTTT. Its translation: CAWSGTGLNTDAFF.

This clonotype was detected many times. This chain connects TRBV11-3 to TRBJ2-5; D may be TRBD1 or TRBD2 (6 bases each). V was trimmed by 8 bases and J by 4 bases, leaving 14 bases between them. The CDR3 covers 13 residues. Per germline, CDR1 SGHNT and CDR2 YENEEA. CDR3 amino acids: CASGTGGRETQYF. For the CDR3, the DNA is TGTGCCAGCGGGACTGGGGGCCGAGAGACCCAGTACTTC.

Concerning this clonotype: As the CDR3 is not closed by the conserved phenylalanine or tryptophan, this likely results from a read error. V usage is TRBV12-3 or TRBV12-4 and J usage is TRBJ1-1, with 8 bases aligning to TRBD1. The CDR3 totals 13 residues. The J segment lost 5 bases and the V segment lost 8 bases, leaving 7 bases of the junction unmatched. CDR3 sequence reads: CASSRTGRTEAFY. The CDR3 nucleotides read TGTGCCAGCTCGAGGACAGGGAGAACTGAAGCTTTCTAT.

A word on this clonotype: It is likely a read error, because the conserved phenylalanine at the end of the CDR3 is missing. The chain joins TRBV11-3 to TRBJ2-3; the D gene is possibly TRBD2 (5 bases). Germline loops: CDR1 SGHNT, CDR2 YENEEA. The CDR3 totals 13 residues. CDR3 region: CAISFEGADTQYC. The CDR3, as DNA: TGTGCCATCAGCTTTGAGGGAGCAGATACGCAGTATTGT.

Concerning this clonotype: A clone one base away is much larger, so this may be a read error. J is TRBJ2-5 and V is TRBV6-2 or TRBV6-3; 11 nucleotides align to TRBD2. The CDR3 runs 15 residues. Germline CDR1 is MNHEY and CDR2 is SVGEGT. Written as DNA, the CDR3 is TGTGCCAGCCGTTACACTAGCGGGAGCCAAGAGACCCAGTACTTC. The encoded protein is CASRYTSGSQETQYF.

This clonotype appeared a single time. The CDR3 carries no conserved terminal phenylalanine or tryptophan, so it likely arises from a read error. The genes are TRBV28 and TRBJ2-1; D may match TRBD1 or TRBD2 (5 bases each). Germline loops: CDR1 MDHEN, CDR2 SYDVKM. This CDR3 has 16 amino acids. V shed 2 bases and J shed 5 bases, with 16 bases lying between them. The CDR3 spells CASSLRDGRGNNEQFL. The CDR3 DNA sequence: TGTGCCAGCAGTTTACGGGACGGACGTGGGAACAATGAGCAGTTCCTC.

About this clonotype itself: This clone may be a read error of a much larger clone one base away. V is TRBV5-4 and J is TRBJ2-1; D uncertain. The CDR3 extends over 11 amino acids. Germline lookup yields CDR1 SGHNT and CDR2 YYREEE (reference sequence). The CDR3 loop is CASSFDNELFF. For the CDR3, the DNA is TGTGCCAGCAGCTTTGACAATGAGCTGTTCTTC.

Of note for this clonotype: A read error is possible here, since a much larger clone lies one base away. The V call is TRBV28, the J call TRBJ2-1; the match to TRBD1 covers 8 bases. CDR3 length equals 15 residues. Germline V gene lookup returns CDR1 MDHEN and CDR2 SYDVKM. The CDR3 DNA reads TGTGCCAGCTTGACAGGGGCCCACTCCTACAATGAGCAGTTATTC. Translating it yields CASLTGAHSYNEQLF.

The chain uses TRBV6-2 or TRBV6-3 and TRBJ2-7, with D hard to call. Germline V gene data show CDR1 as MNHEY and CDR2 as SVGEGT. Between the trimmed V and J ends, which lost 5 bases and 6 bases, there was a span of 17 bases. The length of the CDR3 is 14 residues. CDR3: CASSPPRLVSEQYF. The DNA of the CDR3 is TGTGCCAGCAGTCCCCCCAGGCTAGTGAGCGAGCAGTACTTC.

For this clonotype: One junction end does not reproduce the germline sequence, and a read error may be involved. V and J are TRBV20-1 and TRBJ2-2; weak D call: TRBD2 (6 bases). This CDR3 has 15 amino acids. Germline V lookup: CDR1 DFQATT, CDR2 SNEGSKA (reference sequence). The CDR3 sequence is CSASGFGGLGGDLFF. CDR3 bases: TGTAGTGCTAGTGGTTTTGGTGGCCTTGGCGGGGACCTGTTTTTT.

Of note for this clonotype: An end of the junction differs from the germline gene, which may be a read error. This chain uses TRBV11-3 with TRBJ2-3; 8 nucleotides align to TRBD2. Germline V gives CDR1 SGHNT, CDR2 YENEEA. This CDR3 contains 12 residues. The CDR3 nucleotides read TGTGCCATCGGACTAGCAGCAGATAAGCAGTATTTT. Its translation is CAIGLAADKQYF.

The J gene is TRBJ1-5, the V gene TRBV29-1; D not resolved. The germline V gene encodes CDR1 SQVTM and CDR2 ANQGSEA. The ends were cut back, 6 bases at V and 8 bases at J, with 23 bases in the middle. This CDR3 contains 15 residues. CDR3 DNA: TGCAGCGTCAAGACGTACGGAGGGCGTGATGAGCCCCAGCATTTT. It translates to CSVKTYGGRDEPQHF.

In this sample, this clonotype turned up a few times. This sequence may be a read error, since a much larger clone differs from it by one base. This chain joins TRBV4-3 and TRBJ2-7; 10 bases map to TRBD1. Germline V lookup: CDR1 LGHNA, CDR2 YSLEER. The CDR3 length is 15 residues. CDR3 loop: CASSQVDRGPYEHYF. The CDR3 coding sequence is TGCGCCAGCAGCCAAGTCGACAGGGGGCCCTACGAGCATTACTTC.

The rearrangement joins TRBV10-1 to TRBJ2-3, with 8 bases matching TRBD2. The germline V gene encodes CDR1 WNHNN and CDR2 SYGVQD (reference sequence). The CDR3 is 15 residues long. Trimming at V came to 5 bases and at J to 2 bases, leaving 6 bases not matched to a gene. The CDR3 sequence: CASSKAGEITDTQYF. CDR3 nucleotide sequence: TGCGCCAGCAGTAAAGCGGGGGAGATCACAGATACGCAGTATTTT.

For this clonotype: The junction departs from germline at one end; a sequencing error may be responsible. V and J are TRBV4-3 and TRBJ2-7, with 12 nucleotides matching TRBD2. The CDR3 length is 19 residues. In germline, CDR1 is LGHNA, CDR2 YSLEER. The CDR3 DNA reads TGCGCCAACAGCCAGGGTATAGGACTAGCGGGGTCGATCGCCTACGAGCAGTACTTC. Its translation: CANSQGIGLAGSIAYEQYF.

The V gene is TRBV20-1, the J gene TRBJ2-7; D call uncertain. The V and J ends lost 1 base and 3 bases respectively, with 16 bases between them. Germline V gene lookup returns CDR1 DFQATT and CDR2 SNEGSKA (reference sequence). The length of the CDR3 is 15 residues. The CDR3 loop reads CSARAAGRADYEQYF. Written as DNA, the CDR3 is TGCAGTGCTAGAGCAGCCGGTAGGGCAGACTACGAGCAGTACTTC.

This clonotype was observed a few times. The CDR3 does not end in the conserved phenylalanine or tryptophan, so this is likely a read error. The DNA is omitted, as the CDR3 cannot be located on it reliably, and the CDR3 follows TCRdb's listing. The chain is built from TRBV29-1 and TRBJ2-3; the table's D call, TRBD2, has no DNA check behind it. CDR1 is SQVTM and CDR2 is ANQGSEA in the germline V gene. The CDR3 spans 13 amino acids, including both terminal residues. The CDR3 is CSVTSGGTDTQYL.

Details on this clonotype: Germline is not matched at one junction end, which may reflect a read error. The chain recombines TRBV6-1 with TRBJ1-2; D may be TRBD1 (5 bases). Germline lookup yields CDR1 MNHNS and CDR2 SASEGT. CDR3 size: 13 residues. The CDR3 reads CPSSESQGIGYTF. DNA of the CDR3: TGTCCCAGCAGTGAATCCCAGGGTATCGGCTACACCTTC.

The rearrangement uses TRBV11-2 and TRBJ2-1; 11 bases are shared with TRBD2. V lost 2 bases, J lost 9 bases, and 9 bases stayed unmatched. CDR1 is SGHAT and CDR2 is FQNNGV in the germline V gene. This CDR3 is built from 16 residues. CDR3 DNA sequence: TGTGCCAGCAGCTTAACGTGGACTAGCGGGCATTGTGAGCAGTTCTTC. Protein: CASSLTWTSGHCEQFF.

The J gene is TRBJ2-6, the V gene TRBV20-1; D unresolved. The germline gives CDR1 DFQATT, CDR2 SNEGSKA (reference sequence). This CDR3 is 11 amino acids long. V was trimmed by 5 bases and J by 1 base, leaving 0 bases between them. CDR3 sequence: CSASGANVLTF. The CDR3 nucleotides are TGCAGTGCTTCTGGGGCCAACGTCCTGACTTTC.

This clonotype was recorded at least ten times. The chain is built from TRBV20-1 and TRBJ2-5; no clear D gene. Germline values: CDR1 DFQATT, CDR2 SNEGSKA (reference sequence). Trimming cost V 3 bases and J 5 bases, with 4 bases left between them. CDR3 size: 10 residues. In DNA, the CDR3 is TGCAGTGCTAGTGCGGAGACCCAGTACTTC. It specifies CSASAETQYF.

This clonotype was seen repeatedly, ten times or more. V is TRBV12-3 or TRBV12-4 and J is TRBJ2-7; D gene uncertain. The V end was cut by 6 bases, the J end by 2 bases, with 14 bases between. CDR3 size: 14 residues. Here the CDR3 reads CASSPAQATYEQYF. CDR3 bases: TGTGCCAGCAGCCCCGCCCAGGCTACCTACGAGCAGTACTTC.

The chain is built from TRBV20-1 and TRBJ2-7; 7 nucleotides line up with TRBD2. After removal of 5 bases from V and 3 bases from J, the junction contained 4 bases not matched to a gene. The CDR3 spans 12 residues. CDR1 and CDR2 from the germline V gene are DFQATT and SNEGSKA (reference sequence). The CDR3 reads CSAQGGVYEQYF. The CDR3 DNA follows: TGCAGTGCTCAGGGAGGGGTCTACGAGCAGTACTTC.